These 26 T cell receptor beta chains were sequenced from one sample in a study of T-cell reconstitution after alpha-beta-depleted transplantation in children. Unique molecular identifiers tagged the TCRbeta library. TCRdb re-derived calls from the PCR reads in MiXCR, one entry per CDR3 protein. The table includes about 610,000 distinct CDR3 sequences, 10% to 13% detected once. The sample was PBMCs from the stem cell graft donor, taken from the stem cell graft. The receptors come from a human donor who donated a stem cell graft to a child with acute myeloid leukemia.

The chain combines TRBV3-1 with TRBJ2-1; D might be TRBD1 or TRBD2, each matching 5 bases. This CDR3 has 16 amino acids. Trimming shortened V by 4 bases and J by 6 bases, and 19 bases separated the two germline ends. The germline V gene encodes CDR1 LGHDT and CDR2 YNNKEL (reference sequence). In DNA form, the CDR3 reads TGTGCCAGCAGCCCAGGGCCCGGGACCACTAGCAATGAGCAGTTCTTC. It yields the protein CASSPGPGTTSNEQFF.

The J gene is TRBJ2-7, the V gene TRBV20-1, with a tentative D call TRBD1 (6 bases). Deletions cut 3 bases from V and 1 base from J, with 10 bases between. The CDR3 length is 13 residues. Germline assignment: CDR1 DFQATT and CDR2 SNEGSKA (reference sequence). The CDR3 is CSASEGESYEQYF. DNA for the CDR3: TGCAGTGCTAGCGAGGGGGAGTCCTACGAGCAGTACTTC.

This chain links TRBV7-2 with TRBJ1-1, with D possibly matching TRBD1 (6 bases). The germline CDR1 and CDR2 sequences are SGHTA and FQGNSA. CDR3 size: 16 residues. The V end lost 2 bases, the J end lost 2 bases, and 15 bases lay between the germline ends. The CDR3 region is CASSLRAGGANTEAFF. CDR3 nucleotide sequence: TGTGCCAGCAGCTTAAGGGCGGGGGGCGCAAACACTGAAGCTTTCTTT.

This clonotype was counted ten times or more. The chain recombines TRBV6-1 with TRBJ2-3; no clear D gene. CDR1 MNHNS and CDR2 SASEGT come from the germline V gene. CDR3 length: 16 amino acids. V dropped 5 bases and J dropped 5 bases, with 20 bases sitting between them. The CDR3 spells CASSQQPPGPEDTQYF. The CDR3 nucleotides read TGTGCCAGCAGTCAACAACCCCCGGGCCCCGAAGATACGCAGTATTTT.

J is TRBJ2-3 and V is TRBV9; D may be TRBD2 (6 bases). Trimming removed 6 bases from V and 5 bases from J, with 22 bases in between. The CDR3 contains 16 residues. Germline assignment: CDR1 SGDLS and CDR2 YYNGEE. CDR3 nucleotide sequence: TGTGCCAGCACCCCTCTCTCGGCTAGCGTGGGAGATACGCAGTATTTT. It yields the protein CASTPLSASVGDTQYF.

In its sample, this clonotype was seen a few times. The chain recombines TRBV10-3 with TRBJ1-6; 7 bases align to TRBD1. This CDR3 comprises 15 residues. The germline V gene encodes CDR1 ENHRY and CDR2 SYGVKD. V trimming: 3 bases; J trimming: 10 bases; junction bases outside the gene matches: 9. Here the CDR3 reads CAISEGTGAESPLHF. The CDR3 nucleotides read TGTGCCATCAGTGAAGGAACAGGGGCGGAATCACCCCTCCACTTT.

The V call is TRBV5-1, the J call TRBJ1-1, with 7 positions matching TRBD1. The CDR3 spans 13 residues. V lost 2 bases and J lost 6; bases outside the gene matches: 4. Germline CDR1 is SGHRS and CDR2 is YFSETQ. The CDR3 DNA reads as TGCGCCAGCAGCTTAGAGGGGGCGGCTGAAGCTTTCTTT. Its protein is CASSLEGAAEAFF.

This CDR3 reads CASSLGLPLIDNEQFF. The CDR3 DNA reads TGCGCCAGCAGCTTGGGCCTCCCCCTTATTGACAATGAGCAGTTCTTC. The V and J genes are TRBV5-1 and TRBJ2-1; D is uncertain. The V gene's germline CDR1 is SGHRS and CDR2 YFSETQ. The length of the CDR3 is 16 residues. Trimming left V 0 bases short and J 5 bases short, with 15 bases between. Variable domain in full (rest from reference TRBV5-1 and TRBJ2-1): KAGVTQTPRYLIKTRGQQVTLSCSPISGHRSVSWYQQTPGQGLQFLFEYFSETQRNKGNFPGRFSGRQFSNSRSEMNVSTLELGDSALYLCASSLGLPLIDNEQFFGPGTRLTVL.

This clonotype was found many times. This chain joins TRBV10-3 and TRBJ2-7; D possibly matches TRBD1 or TRBD2 (7 bases each). Germline CDR1 reads ENHRY; CDR2 reads SYGVKD. This CDR3 comprises 14 residues. Between the trimmed V and J ends, which lost 8 bases and 2 bases, there was a span of 16 bases. Written as DNA, the CDR3 is TGTGCCATCGGGGGGGACAGTTATGCCTACGAGCAGTACTTC. Protein product: CAIGGDSYAYEQYF.

Only a few counts were recorded for this clonotype. The genes are TRBV6-2 or TRBV6-3 and TRBJ2-7, with D hard to call. V lost 2 bases and J lost 3, with 8 bases in between. Looked up from germline, CDR1 is MNHEY and CDR2 is SVGEGT. The CDR3 loop spans 13 amino acids. The CDR3 nucleotides are TGTGCCAGCAGTTACAGAGTTAACTACGAGCAGTACTTC. Its protein is CASSYRVNYEQYF.

This clonotype was counted many times. The chain carries TRBV5-6 and TRBJ2-3, with 8 bases lining up with TRBD1. The ends lost 4 bases at V and 6 bases at J; junction bases unmatched: 10. Germline CDR1 SGHDT, CDR2 YYEEEE. This CDR3 contains 15 residues. The CDR3 loop reads CASSLDRGRGDTQYF. The CDR3 nucleotides are TGTGCCAGCAGCCTAGACAGGGGCCGAGGGGATACGCAGTATTTT.

This clonotype appeared a few times. The rearrangement joins TRBV20-1 to TRBJ1-2, with D uncertain. Germline CDR1 and CDR2: DFQATT and SNEGSKA (reference sequence). The V end was cut by 1 base, the J end by 9 bases, with 9 bases between. The CDR3 is made up of 11 amino acids. CDR3 nucleotides: TGCAGTGCTAGAGGCCTCCTGAGCTACACCTTC. It is translated as CSARGLLSYTF.

This clonotype was counted many times. This rearrangement joins TRBV20-1 to TRBJ2-7, with TRBD2 as a possible D gene (5 bases). The germline V gene has CDR1 DFQATT and CDR2 SNEGSKA (reference sequence). The CDR3 is 13 amino acids. Trimming removed 0 bases at V and 3 bases at J, with 9 bases between. CDR3 loop: CSAREVAGYEQYF. CDR3 nucleotide sequence: TGCAGTGCTAGAGAAGTGGCGGGCTACGAGCAGTACTTC.

This sequence joins TRBV6-2 or TRBV6-3 and TRBJ2-5; TRBD1 agrees at 7 bases. Germline V gives CDR1 MNHEY, CDR2 SVGEGT. With V trimmed by 10 bases and J by 2 bases, 4 bases remained unmatched. This CDR3 region has 12 residues. Here the CDR3 reads CATGQVQETQYF. For the CDR3, the DNA is TGTGCCACTGGACAGGTACAAGAGACCCAGTACTTC.

This clonotype came up a few times. The chain recombines TRBV5-1 with TRBJ2-3; weak D call: TRBD1 (6 bases). Germline assignment: CDR1 SGHRS and CDR2 YFSETQ. The CDR3 consists of 15 residues. Trimming cost V 4 bases and J 5 bases, with 17 bases left between them. For the CDR3, the DNA is TGCGCCAGCAGCGAACAGGGAAAAGGGATAGATACGCAGTATTTT. It specifies CASSEQGKGIDTQYF.

A few counts support this clonotype. CDR3 in amino acids: CASSPSGLAGGPFRTDTQYF. The CDR3 DNA reads TGTGCCAGCAGTCCCTCGGGACTAGCGGGAGGGCCGTTCAGAACAGATACGCAGTATTTT. This chain connects TRBV12-3 or TRBV12-4 to TRBJ2-3; TRBD2 matches at 16 bases. CDR3 length: 20 residues. Losses at the gene ends were 5 bases for V and 3 bases for J; bases not matched to a gene: 14.

There are a few counts of this clonotype. This chain links TRBV2 with TRBJ2-2, with D tentatively TRBD2 (5 bases). CDR3 size: 16 residues. The V and J ends lost 1 base and 0 bases respectively, with 9 bases between them. Germline CDR1 and CDR2: SNHLY and FYNNEI. In nucleotides, the CDR3 is TGTGCCAGCAGTGAAGGGGTGAGGGCGAACACCGGGGAGCTGTTTTTT. As protein: CASSEGVRANTGELFF.

This clonotype was observed a few times. The V and J genes are TRBV14 and TRBJ2-1, with D tentatively TRBD2 (6 bases). CDR3 length equals 16 residues. Germline V gene data show CDR1 as SGHDN and CDR2 as FVKESK. Trimming cost V 3 bases and J 9 bases, with 21 bases left between them. Written as DNA, the CDR3 is TGTGCCAGCAGCCACCTGCGGGACTCTGATTTTGGTGAGCAGTTCTTC. Translating gives CASSHLRDSDFGEQFF.

Only a few counts were recorded for this clonotype. V is TRBV20-1 and J is TRBJ2-7; 10 bases are shared with TRBD1. The CDR3 runs 15 residues. Trimming at V came to 2 bases and at J to 4 bases, leaving 8 bases not matched to a gene. CDR1 is DFQATT, CDR2 SNEGSKA, per germline (reference sequence). DNA for the CDR3: TGCAGTGCTAGACCGAGAGGGACAGGGGATTACGAGCAGTACTTC. Translating gives CSARPRGTGDYEQYF.

The V call is TRBV12-3 or TRBV12-4, the J call TRBJ2-7; D gene ambiguous. With 7 bases removed from V and 5 bases from J, the gap between germline ends came to 12 bases. The CDR3 is 12 amino acids. For the CDR3, the DNA is TGTGCCAGCACCGAGTCCGGCAACGAGCAGTACTTC. It is translated as CASTESGNEQYF.

This clonotype was observed many times. V and J are TRBV28 and TRBJ2-6; D remains unclear. CDR1 and CDR2 from the germline V gene are MDHEN and SYDVKM. The CDR3 covers 16 residues. V shed 2 bases and J shed 2 bases, with 10 bases lying between them. In nucleotides, the CDR3 is TGTGCCAGCAGTTTACCCCAGCGAGCTGGGGCCAACGTCCTGACTTTC. Amino acid sequence: CASSLPQRAGANVLTF.

This clonotype was counted many times. One junction end disagrees with the germline gene, perhaps due to a read error. The rearrangement links TRBV6-5 to TRBJ2-1; 10 bases align to TRBD1. The CDR3 runs 15 residues. From germline, CDR1 is MNHEY and CDR2 SVGAGI. The CDR3 here is CASSYRDRGYDEQFF. The CDR3 DNA is TGTGCCAGCAGTTACAGGGACAGGGGCTACGATGAGCAGTTCTTC.

The rearrangement links TRBV3-1 to TRBJ2-3, with a possible D match to TRBD2 (5 bases). The ends were cut back, 0 bases at V and 1 base at J, with 11 bases in the middle. Looked up from germline, CDR1 is LGHDT and CDR2 is YNNKEL (reference sequence). The CDR3 spans 16 residues. As DNA, the CDR3 is TGTGCCAGCAGCCAAGAAGGTCTAGCAGGCACAGATACGCAGTATTTT. It encodes CASSQEGLAGTDTQYF.

This clonotype was found a few times. The chain has TRBV20-1 and TRBJ2-1, with 7 positions matching TRBD2. With V trimmed by 6 bases and J by 2 bases, 4 bases remained unmatched. Germline CDR1 and CDR2: DFQATT and SNEGSKA (reference sequence). The CDR3 contains 13 residues. The CDR3 protein is CSAGEGAYNEQFF. CDR3 coding DNA: TGCAGTGCAGGGGAGGGTGCCTACAATGAGCAGTTCTTC.

This clonotype was counted many times. The chain links TRBV6-2 or TRBV6-3 to TRBJ2-5; 10 bases are shared with TRBD1. J gave up 4 bases and V 6 bases, and 8 bases lay outside the gene matches. Germline-derived CDR1 and CDR2 are MNHEY and SVGEGT. The CDR3 consists of 15 residues. CDR3 sequence reads: CASRSDRGLSETQYF. The CDR3 DNA sequence: TGTGCCAGCAGGTCGGACAGGGGGTTGTCAGAGACCCAGTACTTC.

This clonotype showed up many times. The chain couples TRBV6-5 to TRBJ2-1, with TRBD1 matching 10 bases. The CDR3 runs 16 residues. Germline V lookup: CDR1 MNHEY, CDR2 SVGAGI. V trimming: 5 bases; J trimming: 4 bases; junction bases outside the gene matches: 8. The CDR3 region has the DNA TGTGCCAGCAGTAGGGGACAGGGGATCCTTTACAATGAGCAGTTCTTC. This gives the protein CASSRGQGILYNEQFF.